This TCR beta chain was captured by sequencing in a study of cytomegalovirus exposure and HLA in healthy donors. On this clone itself: Antigen: not known.

PCR amplification relied on 60 Vbeta primers (plus 13 Jbeta primers). Clones were read by immunoSEQ multiplex PCR, and TCRdb kept only the in-frame ones, dropping some. The sample has 150,000 to 200,000 clones, roughly 10% seen once. Whole-study results and caveats: Roughly uniform sequencing depth across donors was assumed, possibly incorrectly. Per a later analysis, roughly 17,000 TCR beta sequences showed association with HLA alleles at 0.05 false discovery rate. TCR beta chains numbering under 200 were designated cytomegalovirus-associated. A missense variant in DCLRE1C was later tied to TCR beta V- and J-gene trimming.

This receptor was taken from a woman between 25 and 40 years old in good health and CMV-seropositive. The specimen was PBMCs.

CDR3 coding DNA: TGCGCCAGCAGCCCGGGACTAGCGGGCGGGGAGCTGTTTTTT. As protein: CASSPGLAGGELFF. This chain uses TRBV5-1 with TRBJ2-2; 12 positions match TRBD2. The CDR3 is 14 residues long. The J segment lost 7 bases and the V segment lost 4 bases, leaving 2 bases of the junction unmatched. The germline V gene has CDR1 SGHRS and CDR2 YFSETQ.